One and the same sample provided the 27 T cell receptor beta chains below, sequenced in a study of patients and donors after allogeneic stem cell transplantation. TCRdb fed the RT-PCR reads into MiXCR, producing one record per CDR3 protein. This sample has hundreds of thousands of distinct CDR3 sequences; roughly an eighth occur once, and the top ten carry around a tenth. The sequencing input was blood, either unsorted or a sorted T cell fraction (not recorded which). The source is a human donor who was either an allogeneic HSCT recipient or a stem cell or donor lymphocyte infusion donor (not recorded which). It is not recorded whose cells these are; they may come from a transplant donor.

Ten or more counts support this clonotype. J is TRBJ1-5 and V is TRBV5-1; D remains unclear. V was shortened by 4 bases and J by 0 bases, with 5 bases between the two germline ends. CDR3 length: 13 amino acids. From germline, CDR1 is SGHRS and CDR2 YFSETQ. The CDR3 spells CASSQNSNQPQHF. The CDR3 DNA reads as TGCGCCAGCAGCCAAAATAGCAATCAGCCCCAGCATTTT.

Ten or more counts support this clonotype. The chain employs TRBV4-3 and TRBJ2-1, with D perhaps being TRBD1 or TRBD2 (5 bases each). Germline loops: CDR1 LGHNA, CDR2 YSLEER. V lost 0 bases, J lost 8 bases, and 14 bases lay in between. The CDR3 loop spans 15 amino acids. The CDR3 spells CASSQEGWGPHEQFF. CDR3 DNA: TGCGCCAGCAGCCAAGAAGGTTGGGGACCCCATGAGCAGTTCTTC.

Many counts were recorded for this clonotype. The V and J genes are TRBV5-6 and TRBJ2-7; 7 nucleotides line up with TRBD1. This CDR3 spans 16 amino acids. CDR1 and CDR2 (germline): SGHDT, YYEEEE. Unmatched junction bases numbered 14, after V lost 4 bases and J lost 4 bases. The CDR3 loop is CASSKPGQPMKYEQYF. CDR3 nucleotide sequence: TGTGCCAGCAGCAAACCGGGACAGCCGATGAAGTACGAGCAGTACTTC.

This rearrangement joins TRBV5-5 to TRBJ1-1; a possible D gene is TRBD1 (5 bases). The ends were cut back, 0 bases at V and 4 bases at J, with 13 bases in the middle. The CDR3 is 15 residues long. In germline, CDR1 is SGHKS, CDR2 YYEKEE (reference sequence). The CDR3 DNA follows: TGTGCCAGCAGCTTGGTTACACAGGTGGGCACTGAAGCTTTCTTT. This translates into CASSLVTQVGTEAFF.

In its sample, this clonotype was seen many times. The genes are TRBV4-3 and TRBJ1-1; possibly TRBD1 for D (6 bases). The CDR3 is 15 residues long. The germline gives CDR1 LGHNA, CDR2 YSLEER. The V end lost 0 bases, the J end lost 4 bases, and 12 bases lay between the germline ends. CDR3: CASSQESRTATEAFF. In nucleotides, the CDR3 is TGCGCCAGCAGCCAAGAATCCAGGACAGCCACTGAAGCTTTCTTT.

This clonotype was detected many times. The V and J genes are TRBV30 and TRBJ2-1; TRBD1 matches at 8 bases. CDR3 size: 15 residues. Germline V gene data show CDR1 as GTSNPN and CDR2 as SVGIG (reference sequence). V gave up 0 bases and J gave up 9 bases; unmatched junction bases: 10. The CDR3: CAWSVNRGKRGEQFF. In DNA, the CDR3 is TGTGCCTGGAGTGTAAACAGGGGGAAACGTGGTGAGCAGTTCTTC.

This clonotype has ten or more counts. This sequence joins TRBV4-1 and TRBJ2-1, with D tentatively TRBD2 (5 bases). Germline V gene sequence: CDR1 MGHRA, CDR2 YSYEKL. This CDR3 comprises 14 residues. V shed 2 bases and J shed 8 bases, with 13 bases lying between them. The CDR3 DNA reads TGCGCCAGCAGCCAACAAACGGGGTGGCATGAGCAGTTCTTC. This encodes CASSQQTGWHEQFF.

The V and J genes are TRBV20-1 and TRBJ2-1; the match to TRBD2 covers 7 bases. Germline V gives CDR1 DFQATT, CDR2 SNEGSKA (reference sequence). The CDR3 extends over 17 amino acids. The ends lost 0 bases at V and 5 bases at J; junction bases unmatched: 13. The CDR3 coding sequence is TGCAGTGCTAGAGATTTGTTCGCGGGAGTGGTGGACAATGAGCAGTTCTTC. Translation: CSARDLFAGVVDNEQFF.

This clonotype was counted at least ten times. The chain recombines TRBV15 with TRBJ1-2, with 9 bases lining up with TRBD1. The CDR3 consists of 15 residues. V trimming: 3 bases; J trimming: 8 bases; junction bases outside the gene matches: 10. Germline V lookup: CDR1 LNHNV, CDR2 YYDKDF (reference sequence). CDR3 amino acids: CATSSWGQGDGGYTF. The CDR3 DNA reads as TGTGCCACCAGCAGTTGGGGACAGGGCGACGGGGGCTACACCTTC.

The table lists this clonotype with a few counts. V gene TRBV19 combines with J gene TRBJ2-1, with D hard to call. CDR3 length: 18 amino acids. Per the germline V gene, CDR1 is LNHDA and CDR2 is SQIVND (reference sequence). V was shortened by 1 base and J by 0 bases, with 16 bases between the two germline ends. The CDR3 DNA reads TGTGCCAGTAGTATAGTCGGTCGTCTTCGTCTCTCCTACAATGAGCAGTTCTTC. Encoded protein: CASSIVGRLRLSYNEQFF.

The chain carries TRBV11-1 and TRBJ2-7; 8 bases are shared with TRBD1. The CDR3 is 15 amino acids. The J segment lost 5 bases and the V segment lost 5 bases, leaving 11 bases of the junction unmatched. Germline V gives CDR1 SGHAT, CDR2 FQDESV (reference sequence). For the CDR3, the DNA is TGTGCCAGCAGCCCTAACTTAGGACAGGGCGACGAGCAGTACTTC. Amino acids: CASSPNLGQGDEQYF.

The chain is built from TRBV28 and TRBJ1-1; D is possibly TRBD1 (5 bases). From germline, CDR1 is MDHEN and CDR2 SYDVKM. Trimming shortened V by 5 bases and J by 1 base, and 11 bases separated the two germline ends. This CDR3 region has 14 residues. Here the CDR3 reads CASSTWGGNTEAFF. The CDR3 DNA is TGTGCCAGCAGTACCTGGGGGGGGAACACTGAAGCTTTCTTT. The full variable domain, its missing parts supplied by reference TRBV28 and TRBJ1-1, is DVKVTQSSRYLVKRTGEKVFLECVQDMDHENMFWYRQDPGLGLRLIYFSYDVKMKEKGDIPEGYSVSREKKERFSLILESASTNQTSMYLCASSTWGGNTEAFFGQGTRLTVV.

In its sample, this clonotype was seen a few times. The chain joins TRBV4-1 to TRBJ1-3, with TRBD1 matching 8 bases. V lost 5 bases to trimming and J lost 2 bases; unmatched junction nucleotides: 2. CDR1 is MGHRA, CDR2 YSYEKL, per germline. The CDR3 covers 14 residues. CDR3 nucleotide sequence: TGCGCCAGCAGCACGACAGGGGCTGGAAACACCATATATTTT. Protein sequence: CASSTTGAGNTIYF.

The genes are TRBV12-3 or TRBV12-4 and TRBJ1-5; D is perhaps TRBD1 (5 bases). The CDR3 extends over 14 amino acids. Trimming shortened V by 4 bases and J by 3 bases, and 10 bases separated the two germline ends. The CDR3 reads CASSSWGDNQPQHF. As DNA, the CDR3 is TGTGCCAGCAGTTCTTGGGGCGACAATCAGCCCCAGCATTTT.

The J gene is TRBJ1-4, the V gene TRBV2; 11 nucleotides agree with TRBD1. The CDR3 is 15 residues long. CDR1 SNHLY and CDR2 FYNNEI come from the germline V gene. Trimming took 7 bases from V and 4 from J; bases not matched to a gene: 5. Here the CDR3 reads CASTGTGGGNEKLFF. The CDR3 DNA sequence: TGTGCCAGCACAGGGACAGGGGGTGGTAATGAAAAACTGTTTTTT.

This clonotype has more than one count but fewer than ten. V is TRBV14 and J is TRBJ2-2; no definite D call. Trimming stripped 2 bases from V and 7 bases from J, with 11 bases between. The CDR3 is 14 amino acids. From germline, CDR1 is SGHDN and CDR2 FVKESK. This chain's CDR3 is CASSQKWDRGELFF. CDR3 in DNA: TGTGCCAGCAGCCAAAAGTGGGATCGCGGGGAGCTGTTTTTT.

This clonotype was detected only a few times. This chain joins TRBV10-3 and TRBJ1-5, with D uncertain. This CDR3 is 15 amino acids long. Germline V gives CDR1 ENHRY, CDR2 SYGVKD. The germline V and J ends were trimmed by 0 bases and 6 bases, with 12 bases remaining between them. CDR3 sequence (DNA): TGTGCCATCAGTGAGTCGATGAGGCTTTTTCAGCCCCAGCATTTT. It specifies CAISESMRLFQPQHF.

This clonotype has a count of ten or more. This chain connects TRBV5-1 to TRBJ2-1; 13 positions match TRBD2. The germline V gene has CDR1 SGHRS and CDR2 YFSETQ. The CDR3 totals 15 residues. Trimming at V came to 4 bases and at J to 7 bases, leaving 5 bases not matched to a gene. Written as DNA, the CDR3 is TGCGCCAGCAGCCCGGGACTAGCGGGAAGTAATGAGCAGTTCTTC. Its protein is CASSPGLAGSNEQFF.

This clonotype was detected ten times or more. This chain links TRBV12-3 or TRBV12-4 with TRBJ1-1; D perhaps matches TRBD1 (5 bases). This CDR3 comprises 13 residues. Trimming took 11 bases from V and 7 from J, leaving 20 bases between them. CDR3: CASKSRVNLEAFF. The CDR3 bases are TGTGCCTCAAAATCCAGGGTAAACCTTGAAGCTTTCTTT.

This rearrangement joins TRBV7-9 to TRBJ1-6; D unresolved. The germline V gene encodes CDR1 SEHNR and CDR2 FQNEAQ (reference sequence). The CDR3 is 14 residues long. Deletions cut 5 bases from V and 3 bases from J, with 8 bases between. The DNA for the CDR3 is TGTGCCAGCAGCGAACCTGGCTATAATTCACCCCTCCACTTT. It is translated as CASSEPGYNSPLHF.

This clonotype was recorded at least ten times. The genes are TRBV6-1 and TRBJ1-6; D is uncertain. CDR1 is MNHNS and CDR2 is SASEGT in the germline V gene. Trimming stripped 6 bases from V and 7 bases from J, with 13 bases between. The CDR3 covers 14 residues. The CDR3 coding sequence is TGTGCCAGCAGCTCCGGGCGGCCCAATTCACCCCTCCACTTT. The encoded protein is CASSSGRPNSPLHF.

This clonotype was detected ten times or more. The chain is built from TRBV5-1 and TRBJ2-7, with D unclear. The CDR3 loop spans 12 amino acids. With 1 base removed from V and 7 bases from J, the gap between germline ends came to 9 bases. Per the germline V gene, CDR1 is SGHRS and CDR2 is YFSETQ. The CDR3 protein is CASSLTSREQYF. CDR3 DNA sequence: TGCGCCAGCAGCTTGACTTCGCGGGAGCAGTACTTC.

This clonotype was picked up a small number of times. The chain combines TRBV29-1 with TRBJ2-5, with 11 bases matching TRBD1. The CDR3 totals 13 residues. CDR1 is SQVTM and CDR2 is ANQGSEA in the germline V gene. V shed 6 bases and J 5 bases; nucleotides not matched to a gene: 5. The CDR3 bases are TGCAGCGTCGGACAGGGGGCGAAGGAGACCCAGTACTTC. Translated, it gives CSVGQGAKETQYF.

This clonotype has a handful of counts. The chain carries TRBV6-5 and TRBJ2-2, with a tentative D call TRBD1 (6 bases). The germline V and J ends were trimmed by 0 bases and 1 base, with 9 bases remaining between them. The CDR3 has 16 amino acids. Germline-derived CDR1 and CDR2 are MNHEY and SVGAGI. CDR3 DNA: TGTGCCAGCAGTTACTCCAGGGGCCGGAACACCGGGGAGCTGTTTTTT. The encoded protein is CASSYSRGRNTGELFF.

The V gene is TRBV5-1, the J gene TRBJ1-4; D not resolved. There are 14 residues in the CDR3. V lost 1 base, J lost 4 bases, and 8 bases lay in between. Germline values: CDR1 SGHRS, CDR2 YFSETQ. CDR3 sequence reads: CASSLRGLNEKLFF. The CDR3 nucleotides read TGCGCCAGCAGCTTGCGAGGCCTTAATGAAAAACTGTTTTTT.

The chain couples TRBV19 to TRBJ2-2; 12 bases align to TRBD1. CDR1 is LNHDA and CDR2 is SQIVND in the germline V gene (reference sequence). The CDR3 extends over 15 amino acids. V was clipped by 6 bases and J by 7 bases; unmatched bases: 6. The CDR3 loop is CASSGTGGVSGELFF. The CDR3 coding sequence is TGTGCCAGTAGCGGGACAGGGGGCGTAAGCGGGGAGCTGTTTTTT.

The V call is TRBV9, the J call TRBJ2-3; no definite D call. V lost 3 bases and J lost 1, with 9 bases in between. In germline, CDR1 is SGDLS, CDR2 YYNGEE. The CDR3 runs 14 residues. For the CDR3, the DNA is TGTGCCAGCAGCGGGGCTATAGGCACAGATACGCAGTATTTT. This sequence encodes CASSGAIGTDTQYF.